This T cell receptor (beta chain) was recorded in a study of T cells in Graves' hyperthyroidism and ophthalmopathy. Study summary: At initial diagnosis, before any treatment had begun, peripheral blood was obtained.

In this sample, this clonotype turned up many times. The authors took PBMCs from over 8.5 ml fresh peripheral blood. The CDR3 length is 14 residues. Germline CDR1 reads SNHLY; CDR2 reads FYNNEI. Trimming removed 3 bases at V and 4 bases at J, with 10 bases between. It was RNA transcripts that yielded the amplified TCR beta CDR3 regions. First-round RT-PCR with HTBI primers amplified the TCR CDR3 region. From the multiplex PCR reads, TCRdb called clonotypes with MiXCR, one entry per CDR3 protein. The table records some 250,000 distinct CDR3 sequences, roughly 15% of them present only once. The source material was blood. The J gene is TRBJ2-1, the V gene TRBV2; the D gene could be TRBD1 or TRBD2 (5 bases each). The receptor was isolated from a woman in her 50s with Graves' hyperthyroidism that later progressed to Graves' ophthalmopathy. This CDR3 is CASSEVGEYNEQFF. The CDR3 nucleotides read TGTGCCAGCAGTGAGGTGGGGGAGTACAATGAGCAGTTCTTC.